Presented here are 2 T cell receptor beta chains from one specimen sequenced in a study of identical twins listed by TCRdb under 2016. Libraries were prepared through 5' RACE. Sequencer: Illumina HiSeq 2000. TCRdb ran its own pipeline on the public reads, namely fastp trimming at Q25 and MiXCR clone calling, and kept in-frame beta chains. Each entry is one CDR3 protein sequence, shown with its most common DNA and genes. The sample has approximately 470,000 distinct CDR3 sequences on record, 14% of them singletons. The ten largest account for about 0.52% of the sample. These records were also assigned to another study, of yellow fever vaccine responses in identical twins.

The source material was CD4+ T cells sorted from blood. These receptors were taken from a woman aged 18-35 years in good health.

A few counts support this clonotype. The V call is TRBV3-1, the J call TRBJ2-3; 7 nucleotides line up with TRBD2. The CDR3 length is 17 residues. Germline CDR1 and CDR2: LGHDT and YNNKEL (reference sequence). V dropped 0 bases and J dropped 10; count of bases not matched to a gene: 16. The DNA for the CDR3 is TGTGCCAGCAGCCAAGACACTGGGGCCCGCGGGAGTAGCGCGCAGTATTTT. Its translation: CASSQDTGARGSSAQYF.

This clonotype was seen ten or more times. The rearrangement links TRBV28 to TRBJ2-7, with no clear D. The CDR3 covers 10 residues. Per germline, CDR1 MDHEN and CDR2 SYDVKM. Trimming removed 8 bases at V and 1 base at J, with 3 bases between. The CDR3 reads CASGSYEQYF. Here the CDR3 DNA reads TGTGCCAGCGGATCCTACGAGCAGTACTTC.